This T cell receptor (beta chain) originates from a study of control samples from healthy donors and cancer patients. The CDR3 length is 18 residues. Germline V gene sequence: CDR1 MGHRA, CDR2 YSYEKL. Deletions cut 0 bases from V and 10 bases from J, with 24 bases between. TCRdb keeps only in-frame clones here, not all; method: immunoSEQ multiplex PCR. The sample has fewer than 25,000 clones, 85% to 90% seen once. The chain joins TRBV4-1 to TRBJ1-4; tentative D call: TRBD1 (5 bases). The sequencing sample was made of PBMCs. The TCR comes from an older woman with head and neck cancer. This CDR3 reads CASSQDQQRGRRRGKLFF. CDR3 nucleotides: TGCGCCAGCAGCCAAGATCAACAGAGGGGCAGGCGACGAGGAAAACTGTTTTTT.